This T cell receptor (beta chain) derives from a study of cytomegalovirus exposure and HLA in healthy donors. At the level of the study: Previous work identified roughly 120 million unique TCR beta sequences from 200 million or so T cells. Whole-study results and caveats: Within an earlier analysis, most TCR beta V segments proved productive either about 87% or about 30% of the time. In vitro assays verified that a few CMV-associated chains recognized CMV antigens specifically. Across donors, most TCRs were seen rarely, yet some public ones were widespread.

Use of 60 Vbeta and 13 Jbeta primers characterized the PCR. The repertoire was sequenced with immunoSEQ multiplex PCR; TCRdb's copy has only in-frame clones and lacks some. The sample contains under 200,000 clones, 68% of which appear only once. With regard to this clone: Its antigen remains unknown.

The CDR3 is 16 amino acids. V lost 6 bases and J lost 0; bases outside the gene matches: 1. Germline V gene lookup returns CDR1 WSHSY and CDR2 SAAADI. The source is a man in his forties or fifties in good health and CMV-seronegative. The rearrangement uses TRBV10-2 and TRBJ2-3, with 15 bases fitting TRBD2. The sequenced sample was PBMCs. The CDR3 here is CASRGTSGGSTDTQYF. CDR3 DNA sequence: TGCGCCAGCAGAGGGACTAGCGGGGGGAGCACAGATACGCAGTATTTT.